This T cell receptor (beta chain) emerged from a study of post-analysis software for immune sequencing data. The length of the CDR3 is 15 residues. The J segment lost 5 bases and the V segment lost 5 bases, leaving 9 bases of the junction unmatched. Germline V gene data show CDR1 as MGHRA and CDR2 as YSYEKL. The TCR beta cDNA libraries contained unique molecular identifiers. When about 1 to 11 million T cells were used, they gave about 550,000 cDNA molecules. Using its own MiXCR run on the PCR reads, TCRdb lists one record per CDR3 protein. Here the sample spans hundreds of thousands of distinct CDR3 sequences, roughly 38% being singletons. As to this clonotype: Its antigen remains unknown.

Study-wide results and limits: There were about 5 TRBV segments more frequent in patients than controls, and TRBV5-6, TRBV5-1 and TRBV20-1 were among them.

The sequence was obtained from a girl aged 10 to 17 with multiple sclerosis. The chain joins TRBV4-1 to TRBJ2-7; 10 bases fit TRBD2. Sequenced sample: blood. The CDR3 reads CASSNPGLASHEQYF. CDR3 sequence (DNA): TGCGCCAGCAGCAACCCGGGACTAGCGTCTCACGAGCAGTACTTC.